Each of the 30 T cell receptor beta chains below was sequenced from the same sample in a study of blood T cell repertoires in COVID-19 (dated by TCRdb to between 2020 and 2021). Preparation of the library involved the immunoSEQ multiplex PCR assay. TCRdb holds this immuneACCESS table with in-frame rearrangements only. Some clones are missing; in checked studies, unresolved V genes explain under half, and the rest has no known cause. Here the sample has about 200,000 clones; around 80% occur a single time. The top ten clones comprise less than 7% of the sample. Sequenced material: peripheral blood. Every receptor here comes from a woman in her seventies with acute or convalescent COVID-19.

The genes are TRBV28 and TRBJ2-5; 12 bases map to TRBD2. V lost 6 bases and J lost 2; bases outside the gene matches: 7. This CDR3 is 16 amino acids long. In germline, CDR1 is MDHEN, CDR2 SYDVKM. The CDR3 DNA sequence: TGTGCCAGCAGCCTCTCTAGCGGGGGGGGGCAAGAGACCCAGTACTTC. Its translation is CASSLSSGGGQETQYF.

The V gene is TRBV9, the J gene TRBJ2-6, with 7 bases that match TRBD1. CDR3 length: 17 residues. With V trimmed by 3 bases and J by 0 bases, 6 bases remained unmatched. The germline V gene has CDR1 SGDLS and CDR2 YYNGEE. CDR3: CASSERTGYSGANVLTF. The CDR3 nucleotides read TGTGCCAGCAGCGAACGGACAGGCTACTCTGGGGCCAACGTCCTGACTTTC.

This chain uses TRBV18 with TRBJ1-3; D ambiguous. CDR3 length: 14 residues. Trimming cost V 2 bases and J 3 bases, with 8 bases left between them. Looked up from germline, CDR1 is KGHSH and CDR2 is LQKENI. The CDR3 nucleotides are TGTGCCAGCTCACCATCCGCGTATGGAAACACCATATATTTT. It codes for CASSPSAYGNTIYF. The full variable domain, in which reference TRBV18 and TRBJ1-3 provide the parts outside the CDR3, is NAGVMQNPRHLVRRRGQEARLRCSPMKGHSHVYWYRQLPEEGLKFMVYLQKENIIDESGMPKERFSAEFPKEGPSILRIQQVVRGDSAAYFCASSPSAYGNTIYFGEGSWLTVV.

This rearrangement joins TRBV29-1 to TRBJ2-5, with unresolved D. The germline gives CDR1 SQVTM, CDR2 ANQGSEA. V was clipped by 4 bases and J by 2 bases, with 14 bases between them. CDR3 length equals 14 residues. The CDR3 reads CSVARSGNQETQYF. CDR3 coding DNA: TGCAGCGTTGCTCGGTCAGGAAATCAAGAGACCCAGTACTTC.

The rearrangement links TRBV18 to TRBJ2-1, with D perhaps TRBD2 (7 bases). The germline V and J ends were trimmed by 1 base and 4 bases, with 20 bases remaining between them. CDR3 size: 18 residues. CDR1 and CDR2 from the germline V gene are KGHSH and LQKENI. The CDR3 region is CASSPHEGGGPFYNEQFF. CDR3 in DNA: TGTGCCAGCTCACCACACGAGGGGGGAGGGCCGTTTTACAATGAGCAGTTCTTC. Complete variable domain (other parts from reference TRBV18 and TRBJ2-1): NAGVMQNPRHLVRRRGQEARLRCSPMKGHSHVYWYRQLPEEGLKFMVYLQKENIIDESGMPKERFSAEFPKEGPSILRIQQVVRGDSAAYFCASSPHEGGGPFYNEQFFGPGTRLTVL.

This chain links TRBV2 with TRBJ1-4; 9 positions agree with TRBD1. Trimming took 6 bases from V and 5 from J; bases not matched to a gene: 7. The CDR3 length is 15 residues. Germline V CDR1 and CDR2: SNHLY, FYNNEI. This chain's CDR3 is CASRPDRGVNEKLFF. CDR3 bases: TGTGCCAGCAGACCGGACAGGGGCGTAAATGAAAAACTGTTTTTT.

This chain joins TRBV4-2 and TRBJ2-7, with 7 positions matching TRBD1. This CDR3 region has 14 residues. V lost 4 bases, J lost 2 bases, and 5 bases stayed unmatched. Germline assignment: CDR1 LGHNA and CDR2 YNFKEQ. The CDR3 DNA follows: TGTGCCAGCAGCCCGGGACAGAGGACCTACGAGCAGTACTTC. It yields the protein CASSPGQRTYEQYF.

This chain uses TRBV6-5 with TRBJ1-4; 8 nucleotides match TRBD1. Unmatched junction bases numbered 10, after V lost 7 bases and J lost 6 bases. This CDR3 region has 15 residues. CDR1 is MNHEY and CDR2 is SVGAGI in the germline V gene. The CDR3, as DNA: TGTGCCAGCACCCCACGGACAGGGACCGATGAAAAACTGTTTTTT. Protein sequence: CASTPRTGTDEKLFF.

This chain links TRBV15 with TRBJ1-2, with D perhaps matching TRBD1 (5 bases). In germline, CDR1 is LNHNV, CDR2 YYDKDF (reference sequence). The CDR3 runs 15 residues. V was trimmed by 8 bases and J by 0 bases, leaving 16 bases between them. In DNA, the CDR3 is TGTGCCACCCACAGGATGGGGGGAGCTAACTATGGCTACACCTTC. This translates into CATHRMGGANYGYTF. The whole variable domain, filled in from reference TRBV15 and TRBJ1-2, reads DAMVIQNPRYQVTQFGKPVTLSCSQTLNHNVMYWYQQKSSQAPKLLFHYYDKDFNNEADTPDNFQSRRPNTSFCFLDIRSPGLGDTAMYLCATHRMGGANYGYTFGSGTRLTVV.

As regards this clone: The same CDR3 arises from other DNA sequences in this sample as well. V usage is TRBV3-1 (or the pseudogene TRBV3-2) and J usage is TRBJ2-7, with 7 bases that match TRBD2. Germline V CDR1 and CDR2: LGHDT, YNNKEL (reference sequence). The trim removed 1 base at V and 3 bases at J, leaving 0 bases unmatched. The CDR3 covers 13 residues. The CDR3 bases are TGTGCCAGCAGCCAAGCTAGCGGCTACGAGCAGTACTTC. Residues: CASSQASGYEQYF.

V is TRBV5-4 and J is TRBJ1-4; D gene ambiguous. Trimming removed 2 bases from V and 8 bases from J, with 13 bases in between. Germline V gives CDR1 SGHNT, CDR2 YYREEE (reference sequence). The CDR3 sequence is 14 residues long. The CDR3 region has the DNA TGTGCCAGCAGCTTCGGCCCCGAGGAGGAAAAACTGTTTTTT. Translating gives CASSFGPEEEKLFF.

Only one count was recorded for this clone. The chain joins TRBV10-1 to TRBJ2-3; TRBD2 is a possible D gene (6 bases). CDR3 length: 16 amino acids. V shed 4 bases and J shed 0 bases, with 14 bases lying between them. CDR1 is WNHNN, CDR2 SYGVQD, per germline (reference sequence). The CDR3 nucleotides read TGCGCCAGCAGTGTATCGTGGAGGGGCAGCACAGATACGCAGTATTTT. This sequence encodes CASSVSWRGSTDTQYF.

V usage is TRBV29-1 and J usage is TRBJ1-4, with 7 nucleotides matching TRBD1. This CDR3 has 15 amino acids. V dropped 7 bases and J dropped 0; count of bases not matched to a gene: 8. Per the germline V gene, CDR1 is SQVTM and CDR2 is ANQGSEA. The chain's CDR3 is CSGQTGDATNEKLFF. The CDR3, as DNA: TGCAGCGGCCAAACAGGGGATGCAACTAATGAAAAACTGTTTTTT. Based on the CDR3 plus reference TRBV29-1 and TRBJ1-4, the full variable domain is SAVISQKPSRDICQRGTSLTIQCQVDSQVTMMFWYRQQPGQSLTLIATANQGSEATYESGFVIDKFPISRPNLTFSTLTVSNMSPEDSSIYLCSGQTGDATNEKLFFGSGTQLSVL.

V gene TRBV29-1 combines with J gene TRBJ2-7; tentatively, D is TRBD1 (6 bases). Germline CDR1 and CDR2: SQVTM and ANQGSEA. This CDR3 contains 11 residues. Trimming pared 4 bases from V and 4 bases from J, leaving 8 bases between. CDR3 loop: CSVARGYEQYF. CDR3 sequence (DNA): TGCAGCGTTGCCAGGGGATACGAGCAGTACTTC.

The genes are TRBV5-1 and TRBJ1-1, with 7 bases fitting TRBD1. J gave up 1 base and V 1 base, and 7 bases lay outside the gene matches. The germline CDR1 and CDR2 sequences are SGHRS and YFSETQ. The CDR3 length is 16 residues. CDR3 sequence: CASSLLRGGQNTEAFF. In DNA, the CDR3 is TGCGCCAGCAGCTTGTTGCGAGGGGGCCAGAACACTGAAGCTTTCTTT.

The chain combines TRBV30 with TRBJ1-2; D is unclear. The germline V and J ends were trimmed by 0 bases and 5 bases, with 16 bases remaining between them. CDR1 GTSNPN and CDR2 SVGIG come from the germline V gene (reference sequence). This CDR3 contains 15 residues. CDR3 region: CAWSVSSTALYGYTF. In nucleotides, the CDR3 is TGTGCCTGGAGTGTATCGAGTACAGCCCTTTATGGCTACACCTTC.

J is TRBJ2-2 and V is TRBV5-1, with 8 bases that match TRBD2. After removal of 2 bases from V and 4 bases from J, the junction contained 4 bases not matched to a gene. In germline, CDR1 is SGHRS, CDR2 YFSETQ. The CDR3 loop spans 15 amino acids. For the CDR3, the DNA is TGCGCCAGCAGCTTTGGAGCGGGAGTCACCGGGGAGCTGTTTTTT. Protein product: CASSFGAGVTGELFF.

This chain links TRBV4-1 with TRBJ1-2; the D is unclear. The CDR3 has 14 residues. Deletions cut 1 base from V and 3 bases from J, with 9 bases between. Germline CDR1 MGHRA, CDR2 YSYEKL. CDR3 amino acids: CASSQVEGHYGYTF. The CDR3 DNA follows: TGCGCCAGCAGCCAAGTGGAGGGTCACTATGGCTACACCTTC.

The sample holds one count of this clone. This sequence joins TRBV7-9 and TRBJ1-4; D perhaps matches TRBD1 (5 bases). Germline assignment: CDR1 SEHNR and CDR2 FQNEAQ (reference sequence). CDR3 length: 14 amino acids. The V gene lost 5 bases and the J gene lost 10 bases, with 17 bases spanning the gap. The CDR3 nucleotides are TGTGCCAGCAGCCTGGGGCTTCCGGGGGGAAAACTGTTTTTT. Protein sequence: CASSLGLPGGKLFF. The entire variable domain, with the rest obtained from reference TRBV7-9 and TRBJ1-4, is as follows: DTGVSQNPRHKITKRGQNVTFRCDPISEHNRLYWYRQTLGQGPEFLTYFQNEAQLEKSRLLSDRFSAERPKGSFSTLEIQRTEQGDSAMYLCASSLGLPGGKLFFGSGTQLSVL.

V usage is TRBV7-6 and J usage is TRBJ2-1, with 9 positions matching TRBD2. V lost 3 bases to trimming and J lost 4 bases; unmatched junction nucleotides: 4. CDR3 length: 15 amino acids. Germline CDR1 SGHVS, CDR2 FNYEAQ. The chain's CDR3 is CASSLKAGGYNEQFF. The CDR3 nucleotides are TGTGCCAGCAGCTTGAAGGCGGGAGGGTACAATGAGCAGTTCTTC.

V usage is TRBV5-6 and J usage is TRBJ1-1; 10 bases line up with TRBD1. The CDR3 has 14 residues. Trimming cost V 7 bases and J 3 bases; bases outside gene matches: 6. Germline CDR1 reads SGHDT; CDR2 reads YYEEEE. The CDR3 nucleotides read TGTGCCAGCCACCGGGGACAGGGGTACACTGAAGCTTTCTTT. Translated: CASHRGQGYTEAFF.

CDR3 protein: CASSIKAGILGEQFF. The CDR3 DNA sequence: TGTGCCAGTAGTATAAAGGCAGGCATCCTTGGTGAGCAGTTCTTC. The V call is TRBV19, the J call TRBJ2-1; D gene uncertain. The length of the CDR3 is 15 residues. Trimming left V 2 bases short and J 9 bases short, with 17 bases between. Germline-derived CDR1 and CDR2 are LNHDA and SQIVND (reference sequence).

The chain links TRBV30 to TRBJ2-5, with TRBD1 matching 7 bases. There are 14 residues in the CDR3. V gave up 0 bases and J gave up 3 bases; unmatched junction bases: 4. Germline CDR1 GTSNPN, CDR2 SVGIG (reference sequence). CDR3 DNA sequence: TGTGCCTGGAGTGTACAGGGGCGGGAAGAGACCCAGTACTTC. As protein: CAWSVQGREETQYF.

The chain uses TRBV9 and TRBJ2-3, with D tentatively TRBD1 (5 bases). Trimming removed 7 bases at V and 4 bases at J, with 13 bases between. The CDR3 loop spans 13 amino acids. Germline CDR1 reads SGDLS; CDR2 reads YYNGEE. The CDR3 coding sequence is TGTGCCAGCGCCCAGGGAATTTCAGATACGCAGTATTTT. Translated, it gives CASAQGISDTQYF.

The chain links TRBV2 to TRBJ1-1, with D possibly matching TRBD1 (5 bases). V lost 8 bases, J lost 0 bases, and 13 bases lay in between. CDR3 length: 14 amino acids. The V gene's germline CDR1 is SNHLY and CDR2 FYNNEI. The CDR3 DNA sequence: TGTGCCAGCCAGGGAGGTGGAATGAACACTGAAGCTTTCTTT. Its protein product is CASQGGGMNTEAFF.

The CDR3 spells CASSYGDRDAETQYF. The CDR3 DNA is TGTGCCAGCAGTTACGGGGACAGGGACGCCGAGACCCAGTACTTC. The rearrangement joins TRBV6-5 to TRBJ2-5; TRBD1 matches 9 bases. Per germline, CDR1 MNHEY and CDR2 SVGAGI. CDR3 length: 15 residues. V lost 2 bases, J lost 5 bases, and 6 bases stayed unmatched.

In this sample, this clone turned up a few times. This rearrangement joins TRBV19 to TRBJ1-4; D is ambiguous. Germline CDR1 and CDR2: LNHDA and SQIVND (reference sequence). The CDR3 is 15 residues long. Trimming cost V 4 bases and J 4 bases, with 13 bases left between them. The CDR3 nucleotides are TGTGCCAGTAGTACGCGGGGTAAGGATAATGAAAAACTGTTTTTT. Encoded protein: CASSTRGKDNEKLFF.

This clone was seen a few times. The chain recombines TRBV7-8 with TRBJ1-6, with a tentative D call TRBD1 (6 bases). Germline CDR1 and CDR2: SGHVS and FQNEAQ. V lost 6 bases, J lost 2 bases, and 11 bases lay in between. This CDR3 spans 15 amino acids. CDR3 sequence: CASRMDSTYNSPLHF. DNA of the CDR3: TGTGCCAGCAGGATGGACAGTACCTATAATTCACCCCTCCACTTT.

The chain uses TRBV7-2 and TRBJ1-1; D unclear. The CDR3 runs to 15 residues. Germline V lookup: CDR1 SGHTA, CDR2 FQGNSA. Trimming left V 1 base short and J 5 bases short, with 14 bases between. The CDR3 DNA sequence: TGTGCCAGCAGCTTAGTTATCGGTACGGGGACTGAAGCTTTCTTT. This encodes CASSLVIGTGTEAFF.

The chain has TRBV19 and TRBJ1-5; D is unresolved. The CDR3 has 14 residues. Trimming took off 2 bases at V and 4 bases at J, with 9 bases between the two ends. Per germline, CDR1 LNHDA and CDR2 SQIVND (reference sequence). The CDR3 reads CASSIKSVNQPQHF. The DNA for the CDR3 is TGTGCCAGTAGTATAAAGTCGGTGAATCAGCCCCAGCATTTT.